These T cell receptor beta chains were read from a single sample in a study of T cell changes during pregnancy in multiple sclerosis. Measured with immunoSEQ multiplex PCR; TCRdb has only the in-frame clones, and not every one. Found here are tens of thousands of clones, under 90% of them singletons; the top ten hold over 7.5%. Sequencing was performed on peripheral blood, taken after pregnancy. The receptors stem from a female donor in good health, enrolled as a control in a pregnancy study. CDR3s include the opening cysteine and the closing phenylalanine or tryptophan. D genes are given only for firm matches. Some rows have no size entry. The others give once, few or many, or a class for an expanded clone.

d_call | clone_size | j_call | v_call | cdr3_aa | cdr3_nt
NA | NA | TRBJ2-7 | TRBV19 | CASSTNGRGLSYEQYF | TGTGCCAGTAGTACAAATGGACGGGGACTCTCCTACGAGCAGTACTTC
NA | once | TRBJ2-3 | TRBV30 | CAWSVGGPRTDTQYF | TGTGCCTGGAGTGTCGGGGGGCCGCGCACAGATACGCAGTATTTT
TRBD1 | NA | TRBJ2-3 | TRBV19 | CASRQQGATDTQYF | TGTGCCAGTAGACAACAGGGGGCAACAGATACGCAGTATTTT
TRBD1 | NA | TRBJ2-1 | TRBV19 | CASGTGGNEQFF | TGTGCCAGTGGGACAGGGGGCAATGAGCAGTTCTTC
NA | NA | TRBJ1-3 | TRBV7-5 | CARSQGGGDTIYF | TGTGCCAGAAGCCAGGGGGGAGGAGACACCATATATTTT
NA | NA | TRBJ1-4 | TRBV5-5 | CASSATKQSDEKLFF | TGTGCCAGCAGCGCAACCAAACAGTCCGATGAAAAACTGTTTTTT
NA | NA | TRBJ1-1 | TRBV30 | CAWSDQGNTEAFF | TGTGCCTGGAGTGACCAGGGGAACACTGAAGCTTTCTTT
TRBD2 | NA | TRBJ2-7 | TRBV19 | CASRPEASGGSYEQYF | TGTGCCAGTAGACCCGAGGCGAGCGGGGGCTCCTACGAGCAGTACTTC
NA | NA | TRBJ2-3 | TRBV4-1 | CASSQESRTSTDTQYF | TGCGCCAGCAGCCAAGAATCCAGGACTAGCACAGATACGCAGTATTTT
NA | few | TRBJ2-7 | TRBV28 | CASSITGQPYEQYF | TGTGCCAGCAGCATAACAGGGCAACCCTACGAGCAGTACTTC
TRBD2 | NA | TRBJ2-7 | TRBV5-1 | CASSFGTSGRYEQYF | TGCGCCAGCAGCTTCGGGACTAGCGGGAGGTACGAGCAGTACTTC
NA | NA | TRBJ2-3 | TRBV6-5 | CASSYGGNTDTQYF | TGTGCCAGCAGTTACGGGGGGAACACAGATACGCAGTATTTT
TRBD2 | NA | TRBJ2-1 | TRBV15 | CATSRDLTSGSPYYNEQFF | TGTGCCACCAGCAGAGATCTGACTAGCGGGAGCCCGTACTACAATGAGCAGTTCTTC
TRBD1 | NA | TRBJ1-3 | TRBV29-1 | CSAILWTGVNTIYF | TGCAGCGCTATACTATGGACAGGCGTAAACACCATATATTTT
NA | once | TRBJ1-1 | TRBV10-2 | CASRNHRQGFSNTEAFF | TGCGCCAGCAGGAATCACAGGCAGGGATTCTCGAACACTGAAGCTTTCTTT
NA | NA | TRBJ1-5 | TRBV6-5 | CASSYDSNSNQPQHF | TGTGCCAGCAGTTACGACTCTAATAGCAATCAGCCCCAGCATTTT
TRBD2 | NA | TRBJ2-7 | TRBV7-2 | CASSLGLAGGYEQYF | TGTGCCAGCAGCTTAGGGCTAGCGGGGGGTTACGAGCAGTACTTC
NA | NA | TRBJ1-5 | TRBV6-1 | CASSDGNQPQHF | TGTGCCAGCAGTGACGGCAATCAGCCCCAGCATTTT
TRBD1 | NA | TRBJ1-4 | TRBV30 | CAWSGTGNEKLFF | TGTGCCTGGAGCGGGACAGGGAATGAAAAACTGTTTTTT